A single T cell receptor beta chain is shown here with its context. The antigen is not known. The data derive from a study of cytomegalovirus exposure and HLA in healthy donors. Germline CDR1 and CDR2: MNHNY and SVGAGI (reference sequence). The CDR3 runs to 16 residues. V trimming: 6 bases; J trimming: 0 bases; junction bases outside the gene matches: 7. The PCR contained 60 Vbeta and 13 Jbeta primers. Clones were sequenced by immunoSEQ multiplex PCR, and TCRdb holds only the in-frame ones, with some missing. In the table there are 110,000 or so clones, around two thirds of which are singletons. Broader study findings: Both high specificity and high sensitivity reportedly marked the classifier's diagnosis of cytomegalovirus status. It was taken for granted in presence/absence analyses that sequencing depth across donors was roughly uniform.

This sequence originates from a human donor in good health. The rearrangement links TRBV6-6 to TRBJ1-4, with 7 bases lining up with TRBD1. Sequenced input: PBMCs. The chain's CDR3 is CASRDRDRTTNEKLFF. DNA of the CDR3: TGTGCCAGCAGGGACCGGGACAGAACAACTAATGAAAAACTGTTTTTT.